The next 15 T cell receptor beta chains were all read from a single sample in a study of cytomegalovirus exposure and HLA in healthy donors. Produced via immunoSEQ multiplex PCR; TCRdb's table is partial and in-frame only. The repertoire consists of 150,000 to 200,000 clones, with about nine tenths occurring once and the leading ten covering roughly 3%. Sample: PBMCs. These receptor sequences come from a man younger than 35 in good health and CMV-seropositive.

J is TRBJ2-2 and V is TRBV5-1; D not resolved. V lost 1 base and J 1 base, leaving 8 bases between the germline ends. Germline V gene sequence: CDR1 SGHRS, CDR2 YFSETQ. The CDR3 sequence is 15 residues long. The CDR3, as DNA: TGCGCCAGCAGCTTGACAGCTAAGAACACCGGGGAGCTGTTTTTT. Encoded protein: CASSLTAKNTGELFF.

CDR3 residues: CATSREGGYTEAFF. The CDR3 nucleotides are TGTGCCACCAGCAGAGAAGGGGGATACACTGAAGCTTTCTTT. The chain joins TRBV15 to TRBJ1-1; possibly TRBD1 for D (6 bases). The CDR3 length is 14 residues. CDR1 is LNHNV, CDR2 YYDKDF, per germline (reference sequence). V lost 0 bases to trimming and J lost 3 bases, with 8 bases between them.

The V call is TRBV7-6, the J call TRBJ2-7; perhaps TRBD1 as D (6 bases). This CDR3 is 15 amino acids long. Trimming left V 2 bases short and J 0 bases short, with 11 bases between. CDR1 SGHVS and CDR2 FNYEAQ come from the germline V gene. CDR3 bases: TGTGCCAGCAGCTTACGACAGGTGGGCTCCTACGAGCAGTACTTC. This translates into CASSLRQVGSYEQYF.

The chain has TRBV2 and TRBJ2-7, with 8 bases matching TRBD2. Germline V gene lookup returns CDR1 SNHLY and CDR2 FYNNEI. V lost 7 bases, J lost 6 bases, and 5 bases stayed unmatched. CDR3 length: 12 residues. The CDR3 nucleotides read TGTGCCAGCAAAGCGGGAGTACCCGAGCAGTACTTC. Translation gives CASKAGVPEQYF.

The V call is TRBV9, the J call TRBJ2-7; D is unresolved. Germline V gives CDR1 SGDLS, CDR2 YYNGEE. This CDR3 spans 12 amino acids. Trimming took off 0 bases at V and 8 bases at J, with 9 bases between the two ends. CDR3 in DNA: TGTGCCAGCAGCGTAGGAGGTGACCAGCAGTACTTC. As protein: CASSVGGDQQYF.

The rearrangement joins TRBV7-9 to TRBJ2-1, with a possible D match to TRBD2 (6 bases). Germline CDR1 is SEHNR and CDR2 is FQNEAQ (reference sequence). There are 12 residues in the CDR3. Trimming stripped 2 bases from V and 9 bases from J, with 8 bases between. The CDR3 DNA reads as TGTGCCAGCAGCTTATTTAGCGGTGAGCAGTTCTTC. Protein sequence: CASSLFSGEQFF.

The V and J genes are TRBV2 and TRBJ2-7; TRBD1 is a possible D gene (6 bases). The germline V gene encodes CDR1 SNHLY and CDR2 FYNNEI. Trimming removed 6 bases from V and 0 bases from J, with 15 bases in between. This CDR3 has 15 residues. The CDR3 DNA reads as TGTGCCAGCAGGCCGGGACAACTGAGCTCCTACGAGCAGTACTTC. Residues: CASRPGQLSSYEQYF.

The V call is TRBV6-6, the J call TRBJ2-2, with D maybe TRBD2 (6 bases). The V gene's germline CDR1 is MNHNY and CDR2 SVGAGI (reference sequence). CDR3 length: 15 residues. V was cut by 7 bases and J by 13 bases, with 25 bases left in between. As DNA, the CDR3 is TGTGCCAGCACTAAGGGAGGTGCCAGCTCAGGTGGGCTGTTTTTT. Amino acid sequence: CASTKGGASSGGLFF.

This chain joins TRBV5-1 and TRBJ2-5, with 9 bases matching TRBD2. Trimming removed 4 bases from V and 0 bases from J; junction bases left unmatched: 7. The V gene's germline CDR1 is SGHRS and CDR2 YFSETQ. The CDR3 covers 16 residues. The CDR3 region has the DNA TGCGCCAGCAGCCACGGCGGGGGGGCCAACCAAGAGACCCAGTACTTC. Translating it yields CASSHGGGANQETQYF.

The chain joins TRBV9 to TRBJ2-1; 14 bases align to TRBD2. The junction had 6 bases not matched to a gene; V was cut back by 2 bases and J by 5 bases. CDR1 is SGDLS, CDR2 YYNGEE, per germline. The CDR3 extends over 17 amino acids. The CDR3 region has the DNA TGTGCCAGCAGCGTGGGGACTAGCGGGAGTTTAGACAATGAGCAGTTCTTC. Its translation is CASSVGTSGSLDNEQFF.

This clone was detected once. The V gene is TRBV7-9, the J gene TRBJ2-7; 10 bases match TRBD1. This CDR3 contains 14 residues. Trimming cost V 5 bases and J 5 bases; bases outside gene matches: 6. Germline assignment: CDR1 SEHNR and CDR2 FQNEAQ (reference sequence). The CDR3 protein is CASSPRDRGHEQYF. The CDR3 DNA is TGTGCCAGCAGCCCCCGGGACAGGGGCCACGAGCAGTACTTC.

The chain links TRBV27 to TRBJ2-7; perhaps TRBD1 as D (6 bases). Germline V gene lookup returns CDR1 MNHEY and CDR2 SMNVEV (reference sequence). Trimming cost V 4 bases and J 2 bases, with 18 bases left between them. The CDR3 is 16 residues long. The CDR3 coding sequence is TGTGCCAGCAGTTCCCAGGGGCCGTCTCTTACCTACGAGCAGTACTTC. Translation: CASSSQGPSLTYEQYF.

The CDR3 reads CASSRTSGNYEQYF. CDR3 sequence (DNA): TGTGCCAGCAGCCGGACTAGCGGAAACTACGAGCAGTACTTC. This chain joins TRBV7-2 and TRBJ2-7; 10 bases line up with TRBD2. The CDR3 runs 14 residues. Germline loops: CDR1 SGHTA, CDR2 FQGNSA. The trim removed 5 bases at V and 3 bases at J, leaving 4 bases unmatched.

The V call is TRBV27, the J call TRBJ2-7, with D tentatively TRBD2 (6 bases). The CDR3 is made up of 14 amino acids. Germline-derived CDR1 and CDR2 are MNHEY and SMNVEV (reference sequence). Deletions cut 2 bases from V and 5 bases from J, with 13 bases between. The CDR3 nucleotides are TGTGCCAGCAGTTTAACTAGCTTCCCTAACGAGCAGTACTTC. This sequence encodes CASSLTSFPNEQYF.

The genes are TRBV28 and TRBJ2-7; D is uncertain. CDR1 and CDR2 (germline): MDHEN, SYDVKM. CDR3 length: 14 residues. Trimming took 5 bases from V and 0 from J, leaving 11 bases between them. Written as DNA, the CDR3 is TGTGCCAGCAGTCTCCCCGCGATCTCCTACGAGCAGTACTTC. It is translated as CASSLPAISYEQYF.